This T cell receptor beta chain comes out of a study of T cell responses to AZD1222 COVID-19 vaccine. About this clone: Its antigen is still unknown.

Data came from immunoSEQ multiplex PCR; TCRdb stores just in-frame clones and leaves some out. The sample gives approximately 80,000 clones, 70% to 90% of which show up once; over 9.5% is in the top ten. General study results and limits: At baseline, seropositivity was found in only six or seven AZD1222 recipients.

Sample: peripheral blood, taken 28 days after the second AZD1222 dose. The TCR originated in an adult who received the AZD1222 COVID-19 vaccine.

CDR3 protein: CASSLAGTEDTQYF. As DNA, the CDR3 is TGCGCCAGCAGCTTGGCCGGCACAGAAGATACGCAGTATTTT. This chain connects TRBV5-1 to TRBJ2-3; no definite D call. The CDR3 contains 14 residues. Trimming pared 0 bases from V and 5 bases from J, leaving 10 bases between. The V gene's germline CDR1 is SGHRS and CDR2 YFSETQ.